This T cell receptor (beta chain) was observed in a study of blood T cell repertoires in COVID-19. Study details: Sample material is recorded as cDNA or gDNA derived from T cells, B-cell-depleted T cells, or PBMCs.

Trimming took off 7 bases at V and 1 base at J, with 19 bases between the two ends. Germline-derived CDR1 and CDR2 are MDHEN and SYDVKM. The CDR3 covers 16 residues. One Seattle source followed patients from active infection through their disease course. In the original processing: Estimation of nucleated cell counts relied on the amplification of reference gene primers. Clones were sequenced by immunoSEQ multiplex PCR, and TCRdb holds only the in-frame ones, with some missing. V, J and clone size are those of that table, while D and trimming were read from the DNA. The table has fewer than 300,000 clones, 90% to 95% seen once.

The chain links TRBV28 to TRBJ1-2, with a weak D call TRBD1 (6 bases). Sequencing input: peripheral blood. The source is a woman younger than 45 with COVID-19, enrolled during active disease. CDR3 sequence: CASTTSQGRYNYGYTF. CDR3 in DNA: TGTGCCAGCACCACGTCGCAGGGGCGCTATAACTATGGCTACACCTTC.